This paragraph covers one T cell receptor beta chain sequence. Its target antigen remains unknown. No per-base quality is available; no much larger clone lies one base away. The data stem from a study of T cell changes during pregnancy in multiple sclerosis (dated by TCRdb to the late 2010s). For the study in its entirety: The study examined how the T cell repertoire changed over the course of pregnancy in women with multiple sclerosis.

The CDR1 and CDR2 encoded by the germline V gene are KGHSH and LQKENI. V is cut by 3 bases and J by 5 bases, and the space between the germline ends is 16 bases. There are 15 amino acids in the CDR3, from cysteine to phenylalanine inclusive. Only CDR3 DNA is held: 45 bases, read in frame from base 1. The library was prepared using the immunoSEQ multiplex PCR assay. As stored in TCRdb, this immuneACCESS dataset retains in-frame rearrangements with V and J assigned. A fraction of the clones does not appear; measured against another copy, unresolved V genes explain less than half of the discrepancy, and the remainder lacks a known reason. The sample records fewer than 65,000 clones, 91% of which are singletons. The ten most abundant clones make up approximately 1.5% of the sample.

This receptor was identified in a female donor in good health, enrolled as a control in a pregnancy study. The sample was peripheral blood, taken after pregnancy. This sequence uses TRBV18 and TRBJ2-5; a weak D assignment points to TRBD1 (6 bases agree). The DNA reads TGTGCCAGCTCACCCACAGGGATCGGGTTGGAGACCCAGTACTTC. It is translated as CASSPTGIGLETQYF. Joined to the reference TRBV18 and TRBJ2-5 proteins, this CDR3 gives the full variable domain: NAGVMQNPRHLVRRRGQEARLRCSPMKGHSHVYWYRQLPEEGLKFMVYLQKENIIDESGMPKERFSAEFPKEGPSILRIQQVVRGDSAAYFCASSPTGIGLETQYFGPGTRLLVL.